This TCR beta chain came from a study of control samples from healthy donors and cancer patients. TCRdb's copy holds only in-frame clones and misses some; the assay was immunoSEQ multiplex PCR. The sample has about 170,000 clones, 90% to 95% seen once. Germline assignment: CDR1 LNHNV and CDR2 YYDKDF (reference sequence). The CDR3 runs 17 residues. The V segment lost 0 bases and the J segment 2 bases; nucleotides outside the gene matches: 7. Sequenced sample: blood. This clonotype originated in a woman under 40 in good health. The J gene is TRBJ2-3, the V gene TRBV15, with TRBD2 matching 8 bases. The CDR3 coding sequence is TGTGCCACCAGCAGAGATAATGGCGGGGGGCCCACAGATACGCAGTATTTT. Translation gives CATSRDNGGGPTDTQYF.